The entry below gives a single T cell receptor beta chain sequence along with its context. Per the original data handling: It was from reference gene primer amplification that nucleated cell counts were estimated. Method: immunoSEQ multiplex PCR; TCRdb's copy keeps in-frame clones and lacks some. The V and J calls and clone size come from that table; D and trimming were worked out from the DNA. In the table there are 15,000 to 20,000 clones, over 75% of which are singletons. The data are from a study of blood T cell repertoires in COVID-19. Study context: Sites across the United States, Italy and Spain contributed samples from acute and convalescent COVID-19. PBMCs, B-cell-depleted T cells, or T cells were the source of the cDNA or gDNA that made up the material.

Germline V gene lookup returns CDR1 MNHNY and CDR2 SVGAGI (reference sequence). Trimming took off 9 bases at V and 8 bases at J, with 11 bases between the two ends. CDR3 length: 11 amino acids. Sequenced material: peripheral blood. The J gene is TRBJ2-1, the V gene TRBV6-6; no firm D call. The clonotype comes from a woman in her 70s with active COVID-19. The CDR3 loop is CASGDVDEQFF. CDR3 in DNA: TGTGCCAGTGGAGATGTAGATGAGCAGTTCTTC.